This record covers a single T cell receptor (beta chain). Its antigen is not known. V was shortened by 6 bases and J by 7 bases, with 16 bases between the two germline ends. Germline assignment: CDR1 KGHSH and CDR2 LQKENI. There are 15 residues in the CDR3. The source of the sample is a study of cytomegalovirus exposure and HLA in healthy donors. A multiplex PCR was run with 60 Vbeta primers and 13 Jbeta primers. This table comes from immunoSEQ multiplex PCR, and its TCRdb copy is limited to in-frame clones, with some not included. The sample gives roughly 120,000 clones, approximately 80% of which show up once; around 3.9% is in the top ten. Study results and caveats: Researchers catalogued over 150 TCR beta chains as cytomegalovirus-associated.

The sequence was obtained from a man aged 40-49 years in good health and CMV-seronegative. The gene calls are TRBV18 and TRBJ1-6; TRBD1 might be the D (5 bases). The material sequenced was PBMCs. CDR3 in amino acids: CASSADRNQNSPLHF. The CDR3 DNA reads TGTGCCAGCTCCGCAGACAGAAACCAGAATTCACCCCTCCACTTT.